Shown below are 8 T cell receptor beta chains from a single sample sequenced in a study of T and B cells in COVID-19 patients. Blood genomic DNA input for TRB amplification was about 240-550 ng. Multiplex PCR with BIOMED2 TRB-A/B primer pools amplified TRB rearrangements. TCRdb called the multiplex PCR reads again in MiXCR, with one record for every CDR3 protein. The sample lists roughly 3,400 distinct CDR3 sequences; 21% were seen once. Input material: blood. The receptors originated from a human donor with active COVID-19.

The chain links TRBV5-1 to TRBJ1-1, with a tentative D call TRBD1 (6 bases). V was shortened by 4 bases and J by 4 bases, with 11 bases between the two germline ends. The CDR3 spans 13 residues. The germline gives CDR1 SGHRS, CDR2 YFSETQ. The CDR3 nucleotides read TGCGCCAGCAGCCTACAGGGAAGCACTGAAGCTTTCTTT. It specifies CASSLQGSTEAFF.

The gene calls are TRBV30 and TRBJ2-3; 8 bases line up with TRBD2. CDR1 and CDR2 (germline): GTSNPN, SVGIG (reference sequence). This CDR3 contains 17 residues. V lost 3 bases, J lost 2 bases, and 13 bases stayed unmatched. The CDR3 nucleotides read TGTGCCTGGAGCCGGCAGGACTTAGCGGGGAACACAGATACGCAGTATTTT. It specifies CAWSRQDLAGNTDTQYF.

This clonotype was found a few times. The chain links TRBV12-3 or TRBV12-4 to TRBJ1-1, with 9 nucleotides matching TRBD1. This CDR3 spans 14 amino acids. With 7 bases clipped from V and 1 base from J, the junction kept 4 bases outside the gene matches. CDR3 loop: CASKEGQGNTEAFF. CDR3 coding DNA: TGTGCCAGCAAAGAGGGACAGGGGAACACTGAAGCTTTCTTT.

This clonotype counts as medium-sized. V is TRBV29-1 and J is TRBJ1-1; 8 bases are shared with TRBD1. The CDR3 runs 11 residues. Germline CDR1 is SQVTM and CDR2 is ANQGSEA. J gave up 7 bases and V 6 bases, and 4 bases lay outside the gene matches. The CDR3 coding sequence is TGCAGCGTATCACAGGGGGGTGAAGCTTTCTTT. As protein: CSVSQGGEAFF.

This clonotype rates as medium-sized (0.01 to 0.1%). The chain carries TRBV6-2 or TRBV6-3 and TRBJ2-5; D may be TRBD2 (6 bases). The V end lost 2 bases, the J end lost 2 bases, and 15 bases lay between the germline ends. In germline, CDR1 is MNHEY, CDR2 SVGEGT. The CDR3 totals 16 residues. CDR3 nucleotides: TGTGCCAGCAGTTACCGATTAGCGGAACTACAAGAGACCCAGTACTTC. The encoded protein is CASSYRLAELQETQYF.

The chain combines TRBV5-1 with TRBJ2-1, with D tentatively TRBD1 (5 bases). The V gene lost 1 base and the J gene lost 9 bases, with 5 bases spanning the gap. The CDR3 contains 11 residues. Germline V lookup: CDR1 SGHRS, CDR2 YFSETQ. The CDR3 loop is CASSLQGEQFF. The DNA for the CDR3 is TGCGCCAGCAGCTTGCAGGGTGAGCAGTTCTTC.

Within the sample, this clonotype is medium-sized. This chain links TRBV19 with TRBJ1-2; weak D call: TRBD1 (6 bases). Germline CDR1 and CDR2: LNHDA and SQIVND (reference sequence). The CDR3 sequence is 13 residues long. Trimming stripped 7 bases from V and 9 bases from J, with 18 bases between. The DNA of the CDR3 is TGTGCCAGTAAATTCTGGGACACAGATCGCTACACCTTC. Protein product: CASKFWDTDRYTF. The full variable domain, completed using reference TRBV19 and TRBJ1-2, is DGGITQSPKYLFRKEGQNVTLSCEQNLNHDAMYWYRQDPGQGLRLIYYSQIVNDFQKGDIAEGYSVSREKKESFPLTVTSAQKNPTAFYLCASKFWDTDRYTFGSGTRLTVV.

This clonotype was seen just once. V gene TRBV5-6 combines with J gene TRBJ2-1, with TRBD2 matching 10 bases. V was clipped by 2 bases and J by 7 bases; unmatched bases: 15. This CDR3 has 18 residues. Germline V gene lookup returns CDR1 SGHDT and CDR2 YYEEEE. The CDR3 region is CASSLWASGGGYGNEQFF. The CDR3 DNA reads TGTGCCAGCAGCTTATGGGCCAGCGGGGGGGGATATGGGAATGAGCAGTTCTTC.